This TCR beta chain derives from a study of cytomegalovirus exposure and HLA in healthy donors. A multiplex PCR was run with 60 Vbeta primers and 13 Jbeta primers. TCRdb's copy holds only in-frame clones and misses some; the assay was immunoSEQ multiplex PCR. The repertoire holds approximately 110,000 clones, roughly 68% seen once, with around 4.2% in the top ten. The sample consisted of PBMCs. The origin of this receptor is a woman aged 45 to 65 in good health and CMV-seropositive.

Written as DNA, the CDR3 is TGTGCCAGCAGCCCCCGGACTAGCGGCTACAATGAGCAGTTCTTC. Translation gives CASSPRTSGYNEQFF. This chain uses TRBV7-9 with TRBJ2-1; 10 bases are shared with TRBD2. Germline V CDR1 and CDR2: SEHNR, FQNEAQ (reference sequence). Unmatched junction bases numbered 4, after V lost 5 bases and J lost 3 bases. The CDR3 is 15 amino acids. The full variable domain, with the rest looked up from reference TRBV7-9 and TRBJ2-1, is DTGVSQNPRHKITKRGQNVTFRCDPISEHNRLYWYRQTLGQGPEFLTYFQNEAQLEKSRLLSDRFSAERPKGSFSTLEIQRTEQGDSAMYLCASSPRTSGYNEQFFGPGTRLTVL.